The TCR beta chain under discussion was sequenced for a study of OX40 agonist ivuxolimab in advanced cancers. Broader study findings: Partial responders treated at 0.1-3.0 mg/kg exhibited clonal expansion among the lowest measured. CD8+ T cells were the subset that, on average, had more expanded clones than CD4+.

Using immunoSEQ multiplex PCR, the repertoire was profiled, and TCRdb retains in-frame clones only, with some absent. The sample includes 15,000 to 20,000 clones, approximately 85% of them seen just once. Of note for this clone: Its antigen is undetermined.

Samples of blood were obtained at baseline, on cycle 4 day 1, and on cycle 7 day 1. The germline gives CDR1 LNHDA, CDR2 SQIVND (reference sequence). V was clipped by 1 base and J by 1 base, with 16 bases between them. This CDR3 has 17 residues. The rearrangement links TRBV19 to TRBJ1-2, with D perhaps matching TRBD1 (5 bases). The sample consisted of CD4+ or CD8+ T cells sorted from blood, taken in a trial of the OX40 agonist ivuxolimab. The source of this sequence is an adult with an advanced solid tumor such as melanoma, head and neck, liver or kidney cancer. The CDR3 here is CASSIVGGRTINYGYTF. Here the CDR3 DNA reads TGTGCCAGTAGTATAGTCGGGGGGAGAACTATTAACTATGGCTACACCTTC.